This TCR beta chain was obtained from a study of CD8 T cells in ankylosing spondylitis. Findings and caveats of the study: The disease-linked clones had a CD8+ phenotype and low blood frequencies.

By quantitative 5'-RACE with molecular barcodes, the TCR beta libraries were made. Each CDR3 protein gets one entry after TCRdb re-called the 5' RACE reads with MiXCR. Counted here are approximately 180,000 distinct CDR3 sequences, 15% to 20% occurring once; the ten biggest clones make up around 4%. This clonotype was seen at least ten times. The antigen is undetermined. Germline lookup yields CDR1 DFQATT and CDR2 SNEGSKA (reference sequence). V lost 2 bases and J lost 7, with 18 bases in between. The CDR3 extends over 15 amino acids. The sequencing sample was made of blood, either unsorted or a sorted T cell fraction (not recorded which). The V gene is TRBV20-1, the J gene TRBJ2-1, with D perhaps matching TRBD1 or TRBD2 (5 bases each). The sequence was obtained from a male donor aged 10-35 years with ankylosing spondylitis or in good health (not recorded which). The CDR3: CSARLKTGPRNEQFF. In DNA, the CDR3 is TGCAGTGCTAGACTGAAGACGGGACCGAGGAATGAGCAGTTCTTC.